These 23 T cell receptor beta chains share one sample of origin, sequenced in a study of OX40 agonist ivuxolimab in advanced cancers. Some clones are missing from TCRdb's copy, which holds only in-frame ones; the method was immunoSEQ multiplex PCR. The table has about 70,000 clones, roughly 80% seen once; the top ten hold around 6.7%. Sequences were derived from CD4+ or CD8+ T cells sorted from blood, sampled in a trial of the OX40 agonist ivuxolimab. Every receptor here comes from an adult with an advanced solid tumor such as melanoma, head and neck, liver or kidney cancer.

The gene calls are TRBV28 and TRBJ2-1; the D gene is possibly TRBD2 (6 bases). The length of the CDR3 is 13 residues. V was pared by 3 bases and J by 8 bases, with 11 bases between. Germline V gene lookup returns CDR1 MDHEN and CDR2 SYDVKM. DNA for the CDR3: TGTGCCAGCAGTTTGTACGCGGGGTATGAGCAGTTCTTC. Translation: CASSLYAGYEQFF.

With regard to this clone: Other DNA sequences in the sample encode the same CDR3. The V call is TRBV6-6, the J call TRBJ2-3; either TRBD1 or TRBD2 may supply D (5 bases each). This CDR3 is built from 12 residues. V gave up 4 bases and J gave up 5 bases, with 7 bases separating them. Germline CDR1 and CDR2: MNHNY and SVGAGI (reference sequence). CDR3 sequence reads: CASSLRGDTQYF. CDR3 nucleotides: TGTGCCAGCAGTTTGAGGGGAGATACGCAGTATTTT.

In this sample, this clone turned up once. This sequence joins TRBV5-1 and TRBJ2-7; no definite D call. V lost 2 bases and J lost 1, with 7 bases in between. CDR3 size: 13 residues. Germline V lookup: CDR1 SGHRS, CDR2 YFSETQ. The CDR3 nucleotides are TGCGCCAGCAGCTTACGGAATTCCTACGAGCAGTACTTC. It yields the protein CASSLRNSYEQYF. Full variable domain (outside the CDR3, taken from reference TRBV5-1 and TRBJ2-7): KAGVTQTPRYLIKTRGQQVTLSCSPISGHRSVSWYQQTPGQGLQFLFEYFSETQRNKGNFPGRFSGRQFSNSRSEMNVSTLELGDSALYLCASSLRNSYEQYFGPGTRLTVT.

The rearrangement uses TRBV2 and TRBJ1-1; no clear D gene. Trimming left V 6 bases short and J 0 bases short, with 8 bases between. This CDR3 contains 13 residues. Germline V CDR1 and CDR2: SNHLY, FYNNEI. The CDR3: CASRLSVNTEAFF. The CDR3 DNA sequence: TGTGCCAGCAGGCTCTCGGTGAACACTGAAGCTTTCTTT.

This chain joins TRBV28 and TRBJ1-1; D possibly corresponds to TRBD1 (5 bases). V shed 6 bases and J shed 3 bases, with 11 bases lying between them. The CDR3 has 13 residues. Germline V gives CDR1 MDHEN, CDR2 SYDVKM. CDR3: CASSPDSYTEAFF. DNA of the CDR3: TGTGCCAGCAGCCCCGACAGTTACACTGAAGCTTTCTTT. The complete variable domain, with remaining parts taken from reference TRBV28 and TRBJ1-1, reads DVKVTQSSRYLVKRTGEKVFLECVQDMDHENMFWYRQDPGLGLRLIYFSYDVKMKEKGDIPEGYSVSREKKERFSLILESASTNQTSMYLCASSPDSYTEAFFGQGTRLTVV.

V and J are TRBV11-3 and TRBJ2-2; weak D call: TRBD1 (6 bases). Trimming stripped 1 base from V and 7 bases from J, with 13 bases between. This CDR3 contains 15 residues. CDR1 is SGHNT, CDR2 YENEEA, per germline. CDR3: CASSLGSGVDGELFF. The CDR3 DNA reads TGTGCCAGCAGCTTAGGTTCAGGGGTGGACGGGGAGCTGTTTTTT.

This chain uses TRBV10-3 with TRBJ2-5; 7 bases align to TRBD1. The V segment lost 2 bases and the J segment 5 bases; nucleotides outside the gene matches: 8. The CDR3 sequence is 15 residues long. Germline CDR1 and CDR2: ENHRY and SYGVKD. The CDR3 nucleotides are TGTGCCATCAGTGAGCCTCTCAGGGGGAAGGAGACCCAGTACTTC. It codes for CAISEPLRGKETQYF.

The V and J genes are TRBV30 and TRBJ2-3; 7 bases match TRBD2. CDR3 length: 13 amino acids. The V gene end was trimmed by 7 bases and the J gene end by 0 bases; junction bases not matched to a gene: 4. CDR1 and CDR2 (germline): GTSNPN, SVGIG (reference sequence). CDR3 in DNA: TGTGCCTACAGCGGGGTTAGCACAGATACGCAGTATTTT. It is translated as CAYSGVSTDTQYF. Full variable domain (outside the CDR3, taken from reference TRBV30 and TRBJ2-3): SQTIHQWPATLVQPVGSPLSLECTVEGTSNPNLYWYRQAAGRGLQLLFYSVGIGQISSEVPQNLSASRPQDRQFILSSKKLLLSDSGFYLCAYSGVSTDTQYFGPGTRLTVL.

The chain couples TRBV7-2 to TRBJ2-7; maybe TRBD1 (6 bases). There are 15 residues in the CDR3. CDR1 and CDR2 (germline): SGHTA, FQGNSA. V lost 7 bases and J lost 0, with 16 bases in between. CDR3: CASTAGLGASYEQYF. CDR3 in DNA: TGTGCCAGCACAGCCGGACTGGGGGCCTCCTACGAGCAGTACTTC.

The V and J genes are TRBV19 and TRBJ1-2, with TRBD1 identical over 9 bases. Losses at the gene ends were 5 bases for V and 5 bases for J; bases not matched to a gene: 6. CDR3 length equals 14 residues. In germline, CDR1 is LNHDA, CDR2 SQIVND (reference sequence). The CDR3 DNA is TGTGCCAGTAGTCTGTGGACAGGGGAGTATGGCTACACCTTC. It yields the protein CASSLWTGEYGYTF.

V gene TRBV5-4 combines with J gene TRBJ2-1, with D hard to call. CDR1 is SGHNT, CDR2 YYREEE, per germline (reference sequence). Trimming cost V 0 bases and J 7 bases, with 11 bases left between them. The length of the CDR3 is 14 residues. The CDR3 loop reads CASSLAEWGNEQFF. The CDR3 nucleotides read TGTGCCAGCAGCTTGGCAGAGTGGGGAAATGAGCAGTTCTTC.

V gene TRBV5-1 combines with J gene TRBJ2-3; possible D gene TRBD2, 5 bases. Germline-derived CDR1 and CDR2 are SGHRS and YFSETQ. The V end lost 4 bases, the J end lost 1 base, and 13 bases lay between the germline ends. This CDR3 has 15 amino acids. The CDR3 DNA follows: TGCGCCAGCAGCGGGCGACTATTGGGCACAGATACGCAGTATTTT. Translated, it gives CASSGRLLGTDTQYF.

The chain uses TRBV9 and TRBJ2-3; D not resolved. CDR3 length equals 14 residues. The germline CDR1 and CDR2 sequences are SGDLS and YYNGEE. The V gene lost 1 base and the J gene lost 2 bases, with 8 bases spanning the gap. The DNA of the CDR3 is TGTGCCAGCAGCGTATTCCACACCACAGATACGCAGTATTTT. Its translation: CASSVFHTTDTQYF.

V usage is TRBV5-1 and J usage is TRBJ2-7; 9 bases are shared with TRBD1. J lost 5 bases, V lost 4 bases, and 4 bases had no gene match. The CDR3 is made up of 13 amino acids. Germline V gives CDR1 SGHRS, CDR2 YFSETQ. CDR3 nucleotides: TGCGCCAGCAGCCGGACAGGGGATGACGAGCAGTACTTC. Amino acids: CASSRTGDDEQYF.

The chain joins TRBV6-5 to TRBJ2-1, with 7 bases aligning to TRBD1. V was clipped by 2 bases and J by 7 bases; unmatched bases: 8. Germline V gene lookup returns CDR1 MNHEY and CDR2 SVGAGI. This CDR3 spans 15 amino acids. Written as DNA, the CDR3 is TGTGCCAGCAGTTACAGCGGACAGGTCTGGAATGAGCAGTTCTTC. Its protein is CASSYSGQVWNEQFF.

The chain carries TRBV6-1 and TRBJ2-5; the D is unclear. With the DNA end fitting TRBJ2-7 better, the J assignment may be wrong. The germline CDR1 and CDR2 sequences are MNHNS and SASEGT. This CDR3 contains 16 residues. The DNA for the CDR3 is TGTGCCAGCAGTGAGGGAATGGCGCTAAGCTCCTACGAGCAGTACTTC. It encodes CASSEGMALSSYEQYF.

This clone was counted once. The chain combines TRBV18 with TRBJ2-1, with D perhaps matching TRBD1 (6 bases). V was trimmed by 6 bases and J by 7 bases, leaving 16 bases between them. The CDR3 runs 14 residues. CDR1 and CDR2 from the germline V gene are KGHSH and LQKENI. In DNA form, the CDR3 reads TGTGCCAGCTCCTCACAGGGCGCGGTAAATGAGCAGTTCTTC. It is translated as CASSSQGAVNEQFF.

The V call is TRBV4-1, the J call TRBJ2-1, with 11 bases matching TRBD2. V dropped 0 bases and J dropped 9; count of bases not matched to a gene: 10. Germline V lookup: CDR1 MGHRA, CDR2 YSYEKL. The CDR3 extends over 17 amino acids. The CDR3 here is CASSQDPSSGRDGEQFF. Here the CDR3 DNA reads TGCGCCAGCAGCCAAGATCCGAGTAGCGGGAGGGACGGTGAGCAGTTCTTC.

The chain employs TRBV19 and TRBJ2-7, with TRBD1 matching over 10 bases. This CDR3 has 15 residues. In germline, CDR1 is LNHDA, CDR2 SQIVND (reference sequence). Trimming removed 6 bases from V and 1 base from J; junction bases left unmatched: 6. The CDR3 protein is CASRDPGQGSYEQYF. The CDR3 DNA reads as TGTGCCAGTAGAGATCCGGGACAGGGGTCCTACGAGCAGTACTTC.

This clone was found a few times. J is TRBJ1-6 and V is TRBV19, with TRBD1 identical over 9 bases. CDR3 length: 15 residues. V dropped 5 bases and J dropped 7; count of bases not matched to a gene: 6. Germline CDR1 reads LNHDA; CDR2 reads SQIVND (reference sequence). DNA for the CDR3: TGTGCCAGTAGTGCCTTCACAGGGGGCAATTCACCCCTCCACTTT. Its protein product is CASSAFTGGNSPLHF.

This sequence joins TRBV28 and TRBJ1-6; perhaps TRBD1 as D (5 bases). With 2 bases removed from V and 7 bases from J, the gap between germline ends came to 9 bases. Germline assignment: CDR1 MDHEN and CDR2 SYDVKM. The CDR3 is 14 residues long. The CDR3 loop reads CASSLQGTNSPLHF. CDR3 in DNA: TGTGCCAGCAGTTTACAGGGCACAAATTCACCCCTCCACTTT.

This CDR3 is CASSLGTFYIQYF. The CDR3 nucleotides read TGTGCCAGCAGCCTCGGGACATTCTACATTCAGTACTTC. The chain combines TRBV6-5 with TRBJ2-4, with a weak D call TRBD1 (6 bases). This CDR3 spans 13 amino acids. CDR1 and CDR2 (germline): MNHEY, SVGAGI. Trimming shortened V by 6 bases and J by 8 bases, and 14 bases separated the two germline ends.

The rearrangement links TRBV4-1 to TRBJ2-5; D remains unclear. The germline V and J ends were trimmed by 1 base and 2 bases, with 8 bases remaining between them. The CDR3 is made up of 14 amino acids. Germline-derived CDR1 and CDR2 are MGHRA and YSYEKL. Written as DNA, the CDR3 is TGCGCCAGCAGCCAAGGAGGAACTCAAGAGACCCAGTACTTC. It translates to CASSQGGTQETQYF.